The clone carrying this T cell receptor beta chain was recorded at least ten times. This CDR3 has 15 amino acids. The ends were cut back, 3 bases at V and 6 bases at J, with 19 bases in the middle. The V gene's germline CDR1 is SGDLS and CDR2 YYNGEE. The data stem from a study of neurological immune-mediated disorders. One entry per CDR3 protein, called by TCRdb with MiXCR from the 5' RACE reads. The sample holds 44,000 or so distinct CDR3 sequences, more than 5% seen once. The sequenced sample was CD4+ T cells from blood. The TCR comes from a woman in her thirties or forties in good health. The rearrangement joins TRBV9 to TRBJ2-7, with unresolved D. The CDR3 DNA reads as TGTGCCAGCAGCGGCCCGACACTCTCGACGGCCGAGCAGTACTTC. Residues: CASSGPTLSTAEQYF.